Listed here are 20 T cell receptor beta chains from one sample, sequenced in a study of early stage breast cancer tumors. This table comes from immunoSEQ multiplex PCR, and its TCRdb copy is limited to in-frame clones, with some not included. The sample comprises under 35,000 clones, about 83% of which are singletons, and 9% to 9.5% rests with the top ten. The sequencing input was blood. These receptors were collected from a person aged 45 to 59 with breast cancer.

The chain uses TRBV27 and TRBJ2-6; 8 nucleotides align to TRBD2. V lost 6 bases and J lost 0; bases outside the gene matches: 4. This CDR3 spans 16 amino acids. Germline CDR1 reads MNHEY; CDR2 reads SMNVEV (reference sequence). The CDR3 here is CASSFSGNSGANVLTF. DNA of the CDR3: TGTGCCAGCAGCTTTAGCGGGAACTCTGGGGCCAACGTCCTGACTTTC.

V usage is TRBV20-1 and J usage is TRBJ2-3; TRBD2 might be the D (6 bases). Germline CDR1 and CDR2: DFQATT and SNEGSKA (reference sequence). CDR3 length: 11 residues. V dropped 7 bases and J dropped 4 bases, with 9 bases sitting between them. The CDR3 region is CSGRGPDTQYF. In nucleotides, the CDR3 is TGCAGTGGGAGGGGACCAGATACGCAGTATTTT.

Written as DNA, the CDR3 is TGTGCCAGCAGCCAAGATGTCGGTGGACGAGGGGGGGCCCCAGATACGCAGTATTTT. It translates to CASSQDVGGRGGAPDTQYF. The J gene is TRBJ2-3, the V gene TRBV4-2, with D maybe TRBD2 (7 bases). The CDR3 covers 19 residues. Germline V gene lookup returns CDR1 LGHNA and CDR2 YNFKEQ. V was trimmed by 0 bases and J by 4 bases, leaving 23 bases between them.

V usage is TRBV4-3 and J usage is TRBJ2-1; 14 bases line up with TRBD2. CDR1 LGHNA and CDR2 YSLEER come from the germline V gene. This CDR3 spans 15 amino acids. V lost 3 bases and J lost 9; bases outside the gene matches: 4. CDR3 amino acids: CASSQRLAGGPEQFF. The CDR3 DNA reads TGCGCCAGCAGCCAGAGACTAGCGGGAGGGCCTGAGCAGTTCTTC.

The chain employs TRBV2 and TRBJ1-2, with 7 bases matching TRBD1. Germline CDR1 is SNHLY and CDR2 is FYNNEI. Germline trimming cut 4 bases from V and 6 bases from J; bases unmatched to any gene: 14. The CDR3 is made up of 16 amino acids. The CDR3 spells CASSVLVPSGGDGYTF. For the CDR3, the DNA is TGTGCCAGCAGTGTATTGGTTCCCTCAGGGGGGGATGGCTACACCTTC.

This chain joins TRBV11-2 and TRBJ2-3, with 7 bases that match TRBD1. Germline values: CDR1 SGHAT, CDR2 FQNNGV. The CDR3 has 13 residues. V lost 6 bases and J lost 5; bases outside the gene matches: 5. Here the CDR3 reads CASRGTAQDTQYF. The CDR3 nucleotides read TGTGCCAGCAGGGGGACAGCTCAAGATACGCAGTATTTT. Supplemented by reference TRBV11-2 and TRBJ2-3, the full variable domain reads EAGVAQSPRYKIIEKRQSVAFWCNPISGHATLYWYQQILGQGPKLLIQFQNNGVVDDSQLPKDRFSAERLKGVDSTLKIQPAKLEDSAVYLCASRGTAQDTQYFGPGTRLTVL.

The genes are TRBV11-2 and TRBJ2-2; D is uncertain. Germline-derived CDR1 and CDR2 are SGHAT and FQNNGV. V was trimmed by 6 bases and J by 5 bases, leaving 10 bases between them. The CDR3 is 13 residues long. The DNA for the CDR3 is TGTGCCAGCAGACCCACAAGGACCGGGGAGCTGTTTTTT. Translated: CASRPTRTGELFF.

Here the CDR3 DNA reads TGTGCCAGCAGCTCCCTGGGGATAGGCTACACCTTC. Translating it yields CASSSLGIGYTF. This chain links TRBV7-9 with TRBJ1-2; no firm D call. This CDR3 contains 12 residues. The V end lost 4 bases, the J end lost 8 bases, and 11 bases lay between the germline ends. Per the germline V gene, CDR1 is SEHNR and CDR2 is FQNEAQ (reference sequence).

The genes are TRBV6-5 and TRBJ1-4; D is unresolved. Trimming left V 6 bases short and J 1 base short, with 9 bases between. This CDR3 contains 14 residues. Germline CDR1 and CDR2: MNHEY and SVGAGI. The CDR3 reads CASSDHLTNEKLFF. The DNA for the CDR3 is TGTGCCAGCAGCGACCACCTAACTAATGAAAAACTGTTTTTT.

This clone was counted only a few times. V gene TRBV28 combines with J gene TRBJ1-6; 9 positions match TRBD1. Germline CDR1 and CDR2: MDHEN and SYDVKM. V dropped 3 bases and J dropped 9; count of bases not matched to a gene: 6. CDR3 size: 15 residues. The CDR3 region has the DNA TGTGCCAGCAGTTTGCCGGGACAGGGTGGTTCACCCCTCCACTTT. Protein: CASSLPGQGGSPLHF. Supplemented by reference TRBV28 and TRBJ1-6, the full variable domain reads DVKVTQSSRYLVKRTGEKVFLECVQDMDHENMFWYRQDPGLGLRLIYFSYDVKMKEKGDIPEGYSVSREKKERFSLILESASTNQTSMYLCASSLPGQGGSPLHFGNGTRLTVT.

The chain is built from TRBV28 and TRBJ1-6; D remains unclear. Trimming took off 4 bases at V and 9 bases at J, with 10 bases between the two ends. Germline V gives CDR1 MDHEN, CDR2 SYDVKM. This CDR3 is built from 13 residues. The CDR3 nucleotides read TGTGCCAGCAGTTCCGGTATGGTTTCACCCCTCCACTTT. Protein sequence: CASSSGMVSPLHF.

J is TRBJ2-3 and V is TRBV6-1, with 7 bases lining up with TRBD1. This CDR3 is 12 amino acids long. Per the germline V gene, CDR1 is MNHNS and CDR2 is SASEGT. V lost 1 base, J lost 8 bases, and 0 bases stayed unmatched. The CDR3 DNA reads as TGTGCCAGCAGTGAAGACAGGGGTACGCAGTATTTT. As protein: CASSEDRGTQYF.

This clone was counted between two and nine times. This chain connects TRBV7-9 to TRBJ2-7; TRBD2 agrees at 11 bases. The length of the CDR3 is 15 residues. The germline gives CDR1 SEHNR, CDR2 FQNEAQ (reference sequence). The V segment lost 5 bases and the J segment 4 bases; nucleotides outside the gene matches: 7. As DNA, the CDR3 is TGTGCCAGCAGCCCTAGCGGGAGGTTTGGTTACGAGCAGTACTTC. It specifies CASSPSGRFGYEQYF.

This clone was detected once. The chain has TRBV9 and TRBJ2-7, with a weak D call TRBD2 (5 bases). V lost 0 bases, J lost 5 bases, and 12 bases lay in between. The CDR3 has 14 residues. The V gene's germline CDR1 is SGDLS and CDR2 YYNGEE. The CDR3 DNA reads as TGTGCCAGCAGCGTAGGATGGGGAGCTAACGAGCAGTACTTC. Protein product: CASSVGWGANEQYF.

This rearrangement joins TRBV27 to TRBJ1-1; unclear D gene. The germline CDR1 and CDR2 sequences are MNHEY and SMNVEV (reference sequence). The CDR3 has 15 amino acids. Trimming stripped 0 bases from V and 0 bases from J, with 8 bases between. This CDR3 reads CASSLSGAMNTEAFF. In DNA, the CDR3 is TGTGCCAGCAGTTTATCAGGAGCCATGAACACTGAAGCTTTCTTT.

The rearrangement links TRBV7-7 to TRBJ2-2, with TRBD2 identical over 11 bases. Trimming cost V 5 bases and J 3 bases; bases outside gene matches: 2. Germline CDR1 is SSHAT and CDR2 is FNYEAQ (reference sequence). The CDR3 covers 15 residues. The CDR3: CASSPLAGDTGELFF. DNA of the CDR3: TGTGCCAGCAGCCCACTAGCGGGGGACACCGGGGAGCTGTTTTTT.

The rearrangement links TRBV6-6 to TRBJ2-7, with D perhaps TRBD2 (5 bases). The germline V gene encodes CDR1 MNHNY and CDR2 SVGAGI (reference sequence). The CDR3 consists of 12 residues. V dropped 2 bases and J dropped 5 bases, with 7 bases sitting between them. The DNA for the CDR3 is TGTGCCAGCAGTTACAAGGGAGACGAGCAGTACTTC. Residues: CASSYKGDEQYF.

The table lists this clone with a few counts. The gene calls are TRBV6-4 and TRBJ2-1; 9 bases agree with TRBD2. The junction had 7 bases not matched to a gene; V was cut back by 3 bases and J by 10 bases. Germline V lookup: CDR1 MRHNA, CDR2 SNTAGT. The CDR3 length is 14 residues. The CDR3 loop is CASSEGSGGFEQFF. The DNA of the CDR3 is TGTGCCAGCAGTGAAGGTAGCGGGGGCTTCGAGCAGTTCTTC.

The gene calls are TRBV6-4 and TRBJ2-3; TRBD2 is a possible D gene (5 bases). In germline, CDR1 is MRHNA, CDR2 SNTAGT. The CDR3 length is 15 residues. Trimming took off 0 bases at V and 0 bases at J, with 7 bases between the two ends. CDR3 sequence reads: CASSDSGGSTDTQYF. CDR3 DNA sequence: TGTGCCAGCAGTGACTCGGGCGGGAGCACAGATACGCAGTATTTT.

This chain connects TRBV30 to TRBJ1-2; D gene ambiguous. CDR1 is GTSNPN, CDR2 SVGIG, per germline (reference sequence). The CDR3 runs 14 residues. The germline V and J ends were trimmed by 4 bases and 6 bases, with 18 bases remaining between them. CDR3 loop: CAWKCYPTEDGYTF. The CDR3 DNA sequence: TGTGCCTGGAAATGTTATCCCACTGAGGATGGCTACACCTTC.